A selection of T cell receptor beta chains follows, all from one sample in a study of shared clonotypes between healthy human individuals. Repertoires were generated with immunoSEQ multiplex PCR, while TCRdb's copy carries only in-frame clones and drops some. Altogether roughly 2.1 million clones are present, roughly 91% being singletons, with the ten largest covering 1.5% to 2%. The material sequenced was naive CD8+ T cells from PBMCs. The receptors come from a young man in good health. Some clones in this sample may be carry-over from other donors' samples. The CDR3 runs from the conserved cysteine through the conserved F or W. A D gene is named only where the DNA matches it firmly. Expanded clones get a size class; other rows say once, few or many, or leave the size out.

V: TRBV9; D: .; J: TRBJ2-3; size: .; DNA: TGTGCCAGCAGCGTAGGTTCTAGCGGCACAGATACGCAGTATTTT; CDR3: CASSVGSSGTDTQYF
V: TRBV6-6; D: .; J: TRBJ2-5; size: .; DNA: TGTGCCAGCAGTTACGTAATTGGGCAGCCACAAGAGACCCAGTACTTC; CDR3: CASSYVIGQPQETQYF
V: TRBV9; D: TRBD2; J: TRBJ2-5; size: .; DNA: TGTGCCAGCAATTCAGGAGCGGGATCGGAGACCCAGTACTTC; CDR3: CASNSGAGSETQYF
V: TRBV27; D: .; J: TRBJ2-1; size: .; DNA: TGTGCCAGCAGTCCGGCACTGGCTAATGAGCAGTTCTTC; CDR3: CASSPALANEQFF
V: TRBV7-9; D: .; J: TRBJ2-5; size: .; DNA: TGTGCCAGCAGCTTATTCGCAGCGGAGACCCAGTACTTC; CDR3: CASSLFAAETQYF
V: TRBV13; D: TRBD1; J: TRBJ2-7; size: .; DNA: TGTGCCAGCAGCACCGGGACAGGGGTTAAGAACGAGCAGTACTTC; CDR3: CASSTGTGVKNEQYF
V: TRBV12-5; D: TRBD2; J: TRBJ2-7; size: .; DNA: TGTGCTATGGTTCGTCGGGGAGGGTGCGAGCAGTACTTC; CDR3: CAMVRRGGCEQYF
V: TRBV11-2; D: .; J: TRBJ2-7; size: .; DNA: TGTGCCAGCAGCCTGTCGGGACTTTCTCCCTACGAGCAGTACTTC; CDR3: CASSLSGLSPYEQYF
V: TRBV7-6; D: .; J: TRBJ2-3; size: .; DNA: TGTGCCAGCAGCTTATTTTACAGGTCCACAGATACGCAGTATTTT; CDR3: CASSLFYRSTDTQYF
V: TRBV7-2; D: TRBD2; J: TRBJ2-7; size: .; DNA: TGTGCCAGCAGCTTAGTGGCGGGAGCCCTCTCCTACGAGCAGTACTTC; CDR3: CASSLVAGALSYEQYF
V: TRBV6-5; D: .; J: TRBJ2-7; size: .; DNA: TGTGCCAGCAGTTACCAGGGACATCGTTCCTACGAGCAGTACTTC; CDR3: CASSYQGHRSYEQYF
V: TRBV7-9; D: .; J: TRBJ1-1; size: once; DNA: TGTGCCAGCAGCTTATATCAGGATATCAACACTGAAGCTTTCTTT; CDR3: CASSLYQDINTEAFF
V: TRBV10-3; D: .; J: TRBJ2-1; size: .; DNA: TGTGCCATCAGTGAGGCCTCTAACAATGAGCAGTTCTTC; CDR3: CAISEASNNEQFF
V: TRBV10-3; D: .; J: TRBJ1-3; size: .; DNA: TGTGCCATCAGTGACGTTGAGCATCCTGGAAACACCATATATTTT; CDR3: CAISDVEHPGNTIYF
V: TRBV4-2; D: TRBD1; J: TRBJ2-7; size: .; DNA: TGTGCCAGCAGCCCGCTAGTCCGGGACAGCTCCTACGAGCAGTACTTC; CDR3: CASSPLVRDSSYEQYF
V: TRBV4-1; D: TRBD2; J: TRBJ2-1; size: once; DNA: TGCGCCAGCAGCCAACCGGGACTAGCGGGAAATGAGCAGTTCTTC; CDR3: CASSQPGLAGNEQFF
V: TRBV27; D: .; J: TRBJ1-4; size: .; DNA: TGTGCCAGCAGTTTTTTAGGGACTAACATCGGCGAAAAACTGTTTTTT; CDR3: CASSFLGTNIGEKLFF
V: TRBV27; D: .; J: TRBJ2-7; size: once; DNA: TGTGCCAGCAGTTTCAGCGGCGGAACCTACGAGCAGTACTTC; CDR3: CASSFSGGTYEQYF
V: TRBV7-8; D: TRBD1; J: TRBJ1-4; size: .; DNA: TGTGCCAGCAGCTACCGGACAGGGGGGGAAAAACTGTTTTTT; CDR3: CASSYRTGGEKLFF
V: TRBV28; D: .; J: TRBJ2-2; size: once; DNA: TGTGCCAGCAGCACTACAGGGTCTTGGGCCGGGGAGCTGTTTTTT; CDR3: CASSTTGSWAGELFF
V: TRBV27; D: TRBD1; J: TRBJ2-1; size: .; DNA: TGTGCCAGCAGTTTATATTCCGGGACAGGTTTCCAAAATGAGCAGTTCTTC; CDR3: CASSLYSGTGFQNEQFF
V: TRBV18; D: TRBD1; J: TRBJ2-7; size: .; DNA: TGTGCCAGCTCACCAGGATCGCACAGGGGGACCTACGAGCAGTACTTC; CDR3: CASSPGSHRGTYEQYF
V: TRBV14; D: .; J: TRBJ2-7; size: .; DNA: TGTGCCAGCAGCCAAGATCTCAGGGCCTACGAGCAGTACTTC; CDR3: CASSQDLRAYEQYF
V: TRBV6-4; D: TRBD1; J: TRBJ2-2; size: .; DNA: TGTGCCAGCAGAGGACAGGGGAACACCGGGGAGCTGTTTTTT; CDR3: CASRGQGNTGELFF
V: TRBV7-8; D: .; J: TRBJ2-3; size: .; DNA: TGTGCCAGCAGCCCCACGAACGGGGGTGGGAGAGATACGCAGTATTTT; CDR3: CASSPTNGGGRDTQYF
V: TRBV5-8; D: TRBD1; J: TRBJ1-2; size: .; DNA: TGTGCCAGCAGTTTCGCCCCACAGGGGGCATTAGGCTACACCTTC; CDR3: CASSFAPQGALGYTF